This T cell receptor beta chain was recovered during a study of blood T cell repertoires in COVID-19. Overall study context: The analysed material was cDNA or gDNA that came from T cells, B-cell-depleted T cells, or PBMCs.

CDR3 size: 15 residues. Germline CDR1 SGHAT, CDR2 FQNNGV. With V trimmed by 5 bases and J by 2 bases, 7 bases remained unmatched. As processed by the authors: By means of reference gene primer amplification, nucleated cell counts were estimated. Clones were read by immunoSEQ multiplex PCR, and TCRdb kept only the in-frame ones, dropping some. Clonal size and the V and J genes are those of that table, whereas D and trimming came from the DNA. The sample contains around 200,000 clones, 70% to 90% of which appear only once. J is TRBJ2-7 and V is TRBV11-2; 9 bases align to TRBD1. This receptor was obtained from a woman between 40 and 55 years old with acute COVID-19. Sequenced sample: PBMCs or T cells enriched from blood (not recorded which). Written as DNA, the CDR3 is TGTGCCAGCAGCCTCCCTGACAGGGGGGCCTACGAGCAGTACTTC. Translating gives CASSLPDRGAYEQYF.